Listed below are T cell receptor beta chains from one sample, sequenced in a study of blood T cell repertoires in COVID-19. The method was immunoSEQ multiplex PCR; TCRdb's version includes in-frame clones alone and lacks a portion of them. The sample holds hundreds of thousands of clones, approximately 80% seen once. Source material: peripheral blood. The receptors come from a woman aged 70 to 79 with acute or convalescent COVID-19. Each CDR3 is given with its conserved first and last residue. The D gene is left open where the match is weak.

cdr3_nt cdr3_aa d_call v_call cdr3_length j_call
TGTGCCAGCTCGCGGACAGGGACGAATGAGCAGTTCTTC CASSRTGTNEQFF TRBD1 TRBV18 13 TRBJ2-1
TGTGCCAGCAGCCAAGGGTTGCAGGGCAGTCAGCCCCAGCATTTT CASSQGLQGSQPQHF - TRBV3-1/TRBV3-2 15 TRBJ1-5
TGTGCCAGCAGCTTGGCAGGGGCCGTCGATACGCAGTATTTT CASSLAGAVDTQYF - TRBV7-9 14 TRBJ2-3
TGCGCCAGTAGTATATGGGGGAGGGAGACTGAAGCTTTCTTT CASSIWGRETEAFF - TRBV19 14 TRBJ1-1
TGTGCCAGCAGCTTGACAGGGGGCGCGAGAACCTATGGCTACACCTTC CASSLTGGARTYGYTF TRBD1 TRBV7-9 16 TRBJ1-2
TGTGCCAGCGAATCGAGACAGGGACAGGAGCAGTACTTC CASESRQGQEQYF TRBD1 TRBV6-6 13 TRBJ2-7
TGTGCTAGCAGCCCAGGAGGGAGGGGCCACGAGCAGTACTTC CASSPGGRGHEQYF TRBD2 TRBV7-7 14 TRBJ2-7
TGTGCCAGCAGAGGACAGGGGGAGAATCAGCCCCAGCATTTT CASRGQGENQPQHF TRBD1 TRBV6-5 14 TRBJ1-5
TGTGCCAGCAGGATGACAGGGGGCGGTGAAAAACTGTTTTTT CASRMTGGGEKLFF TRBD1 TRBV28 14 TRBJ1-4
TGTGCCAGCAGTACTGCCGGGACAGGGCACACTGAAGCTTTCTTT CASSTAGTGHTEAFF TRBD1 TRBV6-4 15 TRBJ1-1
TGTGCCAGCAGCTTAAAGGGAGACTATGGCTACACCTTC CASSLKGDYGYTF - TRBV5-4 13 TRBJ1-2
TGTGCCAGCAGTCTTACAGGGAATCAGCCCCAGCATTTT CASSLTGNQPQHF - TRBV6-5 13 TRBJ1-5
TGCAGTGCTAGTGACAGCGGGGGAAAACAAGAGACCCAGTACTTC CSASDSGGKQETQYF TRBD2 TRBV20-1 15 TRBJ2-5
TGTGCCAGCAGTTACCGGGACAGAGAAAATGAAAAACTGTTTTTT CASSYRDRENEKLFF TRBD1 TRBV11-2 15 TRBJ1-4